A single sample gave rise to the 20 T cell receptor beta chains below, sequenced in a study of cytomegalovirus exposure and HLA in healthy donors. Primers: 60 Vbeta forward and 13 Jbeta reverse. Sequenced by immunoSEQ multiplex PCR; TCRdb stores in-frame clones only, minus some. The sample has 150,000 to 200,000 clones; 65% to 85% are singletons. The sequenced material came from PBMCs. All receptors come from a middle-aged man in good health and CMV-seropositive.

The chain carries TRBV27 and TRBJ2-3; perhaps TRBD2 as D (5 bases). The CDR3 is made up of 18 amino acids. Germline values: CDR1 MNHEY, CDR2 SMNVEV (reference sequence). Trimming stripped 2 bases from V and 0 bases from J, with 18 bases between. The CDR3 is CASSLKGPQGGSTDTQYF. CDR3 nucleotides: TGTGCCAGCAGTTTAAAGGGCCCACAAGGAGGTAGCACAGATACGCAGTATTTT.

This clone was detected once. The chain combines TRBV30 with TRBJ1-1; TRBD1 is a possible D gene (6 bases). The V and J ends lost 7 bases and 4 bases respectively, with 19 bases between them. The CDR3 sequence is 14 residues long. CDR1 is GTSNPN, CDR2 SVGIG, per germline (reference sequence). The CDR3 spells CALKWGLGGTEAFF. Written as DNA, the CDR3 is TGTGCCTTAAAATGGGGGCTTGGGGGCACTGAAGCTTTCTTT.

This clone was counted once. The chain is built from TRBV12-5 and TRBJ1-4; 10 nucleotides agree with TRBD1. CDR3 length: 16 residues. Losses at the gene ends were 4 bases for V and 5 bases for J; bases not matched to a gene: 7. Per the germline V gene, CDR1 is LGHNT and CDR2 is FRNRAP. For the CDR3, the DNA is TGTGCTAGTGGTTACTCGACAGGGGGCAGAAATGAAAAACTGTTTTTT. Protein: CASGYSTGGRNEKLFF.

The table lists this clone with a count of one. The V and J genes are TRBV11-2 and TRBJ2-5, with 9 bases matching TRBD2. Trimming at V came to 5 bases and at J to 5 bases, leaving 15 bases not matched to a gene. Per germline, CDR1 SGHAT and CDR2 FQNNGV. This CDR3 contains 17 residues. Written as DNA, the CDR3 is TGTGCCAGCAGCCCTCGGGCAAGGCGGGGGGGCCTGGAGACCCAGTACTTC. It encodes CASSPRARRGGLETQYF. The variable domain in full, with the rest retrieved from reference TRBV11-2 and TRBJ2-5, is EAGVAQSPRYKIIEKRQSVAFWCNPISGHATLYWYQQILGQGPKLLIQFQNNGVVDDSQLPKDRFSAERLKGVDSTLKIQPAKLEDSAVYLCASSPRARRGGLETQYFGPGTRLLVL.

CDR3 in DNA: TGTGCCAGCAGCCGGGACAGGGGCGACGATGAGCAGTTCTTC. It specifies CASSRDRGDDEQFF. The gene calls are TRBV7-3 and TRBJ2-1; the match to TRBD1 covers 10 bases. Germline V gene lookup returns CDR1 SGHTA and CDR2 FQGTGA. J was trimmed by 8 bases and V by 5 bases; bases with no gene match: 6. The CDR3 loop spans 14 amino acids.

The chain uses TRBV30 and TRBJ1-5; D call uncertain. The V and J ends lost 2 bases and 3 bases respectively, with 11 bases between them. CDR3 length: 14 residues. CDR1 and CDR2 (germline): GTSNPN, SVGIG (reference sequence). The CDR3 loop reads CAWSLSGLNQPQHF. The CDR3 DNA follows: TGTGCCTGGAGTCTAAGCGGACTCAATCAGCCCCAGCATTTT.

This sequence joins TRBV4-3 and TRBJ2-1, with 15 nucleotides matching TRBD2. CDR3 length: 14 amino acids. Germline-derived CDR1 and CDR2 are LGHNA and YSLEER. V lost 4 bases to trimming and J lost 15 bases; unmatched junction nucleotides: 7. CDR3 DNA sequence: TGCGCCAGCAGCCCCGGGACTAGCGGGGGGCTTACGTTCTTC. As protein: CASSPGTSGGLTFF.

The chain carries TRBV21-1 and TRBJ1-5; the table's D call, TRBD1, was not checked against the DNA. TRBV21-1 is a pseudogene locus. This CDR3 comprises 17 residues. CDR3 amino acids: CASSKGDTDYSNQPQHF. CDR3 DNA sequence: TGTGCCAGCAGCAAAGGGGACACCGATTATAGCAATCAGCCCCAGCATTTT.

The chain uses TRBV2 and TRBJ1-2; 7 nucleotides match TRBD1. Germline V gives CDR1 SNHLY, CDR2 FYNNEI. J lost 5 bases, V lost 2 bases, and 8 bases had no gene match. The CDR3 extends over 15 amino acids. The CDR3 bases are TGTGCCAGCAGTGAACTGGCAGGGGGTGGGTATGGCTACACCTTC. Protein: CASSELAGGGYGYTF. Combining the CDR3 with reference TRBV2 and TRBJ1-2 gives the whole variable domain EPEVTQTPSHQVTQMGQEVILRCVPISNHLYFYWYRQILGQKVEFLVSFYNNEISEKSEIFDDQFSVERPDGSNFTLKIRSTKLEDSAMYFCASSELAGGGYGYTFGSGTRLTVV.

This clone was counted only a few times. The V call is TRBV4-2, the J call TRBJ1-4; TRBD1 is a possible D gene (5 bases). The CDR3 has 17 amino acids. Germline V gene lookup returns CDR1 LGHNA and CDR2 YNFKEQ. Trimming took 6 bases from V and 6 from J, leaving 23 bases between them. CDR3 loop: CASRIQPPRDRDEKLFF. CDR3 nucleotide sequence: TGTGCCAGCAGAATTCAGCCACCGCGGGACCGGGATGAAAAACTGTTTTTT.

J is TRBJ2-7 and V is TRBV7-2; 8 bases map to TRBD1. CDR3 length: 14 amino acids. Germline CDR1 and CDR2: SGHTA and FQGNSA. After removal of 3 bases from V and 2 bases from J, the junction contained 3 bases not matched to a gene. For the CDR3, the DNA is TGTGCCAGCAGCTTCGGACAGGGCCCCTACGAGCAGTACTTC. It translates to CASSFGQGPYEQYF.

The CDR3 DNA reads TGTGCCAGCATGACGACGATGGGCCGATCACCCCTCCACTTT. The encoded protein is CASMTTMGRSPLHF. J is TRBJ1-6 and V is TRBV6-1; D is unclear. The ends were cut back, 7 bases at V and 10 bases at J, with 17 bases in the middle. Germline V CDR1 and CDR2: MNHNS, SASEGT. The CDR3 totals 14 residues.

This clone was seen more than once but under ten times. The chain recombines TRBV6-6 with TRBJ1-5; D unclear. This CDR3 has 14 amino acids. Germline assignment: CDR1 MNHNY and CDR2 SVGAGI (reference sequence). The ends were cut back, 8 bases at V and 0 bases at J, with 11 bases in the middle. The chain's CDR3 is CASLRENSNQPQHF. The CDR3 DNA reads TGTGCCAGCCTCCGGGAGAATAGCAATCAGCCCCAGCATTTT.

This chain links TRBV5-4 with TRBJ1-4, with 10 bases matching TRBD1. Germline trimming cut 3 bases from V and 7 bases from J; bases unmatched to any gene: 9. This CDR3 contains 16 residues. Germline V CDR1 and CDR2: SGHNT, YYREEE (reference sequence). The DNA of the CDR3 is TGTGCCAGCAGCTCCGGACAGGGGGATCGATCTGAAAAACTGTTTTTT. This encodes CASSSGQGDRSEKLFF.

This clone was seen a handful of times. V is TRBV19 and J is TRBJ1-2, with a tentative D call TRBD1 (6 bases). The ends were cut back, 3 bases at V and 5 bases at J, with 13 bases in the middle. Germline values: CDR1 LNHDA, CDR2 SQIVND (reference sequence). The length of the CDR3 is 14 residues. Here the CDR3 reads CASSIKGQLYGYTF. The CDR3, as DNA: TGTGCCAGTAGTATTAAAGGACAGCTTTATGGCTACACCTTC.

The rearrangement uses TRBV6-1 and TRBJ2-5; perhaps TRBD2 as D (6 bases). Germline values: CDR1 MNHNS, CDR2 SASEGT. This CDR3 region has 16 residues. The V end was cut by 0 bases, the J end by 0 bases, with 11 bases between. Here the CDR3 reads CASSEAGGGYQETQYF. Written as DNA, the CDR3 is TGTGCCAGCAGTGAAGCCGGAGGAGGGTACCAAGAGACCCAGTACTTC.

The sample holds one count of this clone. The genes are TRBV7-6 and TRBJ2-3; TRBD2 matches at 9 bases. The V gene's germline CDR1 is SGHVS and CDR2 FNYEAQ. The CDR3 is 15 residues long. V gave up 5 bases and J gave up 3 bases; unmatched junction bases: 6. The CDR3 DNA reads TGTGCCAGCAGCCAGGGACTAGCTGGGACAGATACGCAGTATTTT. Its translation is CASSQGLAGTDTQYF.

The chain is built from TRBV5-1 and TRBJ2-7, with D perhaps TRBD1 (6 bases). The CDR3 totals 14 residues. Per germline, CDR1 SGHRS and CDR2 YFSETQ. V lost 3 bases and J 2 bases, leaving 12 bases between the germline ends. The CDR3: CASSSDRTTYEQYF. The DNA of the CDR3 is TGCGCCAGCAGCTCCGACAGGACCACCTACGAGCAGTACTTC. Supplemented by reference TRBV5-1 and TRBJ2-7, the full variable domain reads KAGVTQTPRYLIKTRGQQVTLSCSPISGHRSVSWYQQTPGQGLQFLFEYFSETQRNKGNFPGRFSGRQFSNSRSEMNVSTLELGDSALYLCASSSDRTTYEQYFGPGTRLTVT.

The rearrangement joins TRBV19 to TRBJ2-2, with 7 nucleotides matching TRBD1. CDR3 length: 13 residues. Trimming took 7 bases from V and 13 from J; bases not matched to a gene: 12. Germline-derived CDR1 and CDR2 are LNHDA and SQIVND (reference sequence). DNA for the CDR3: TGTGCCAGTACCCTATTCGGACAGGAGAGGCTGTTTTTT. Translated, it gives CASTLFGQERLFF.

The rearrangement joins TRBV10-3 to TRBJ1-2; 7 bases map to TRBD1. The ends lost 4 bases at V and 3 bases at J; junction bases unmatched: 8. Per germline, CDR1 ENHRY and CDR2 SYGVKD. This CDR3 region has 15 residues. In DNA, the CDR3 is TGTGCCATCAGTGGTAAGGGGGCGTTGGACTATGGCTACACCTTC. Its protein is CAISGKGALDYGYTF.